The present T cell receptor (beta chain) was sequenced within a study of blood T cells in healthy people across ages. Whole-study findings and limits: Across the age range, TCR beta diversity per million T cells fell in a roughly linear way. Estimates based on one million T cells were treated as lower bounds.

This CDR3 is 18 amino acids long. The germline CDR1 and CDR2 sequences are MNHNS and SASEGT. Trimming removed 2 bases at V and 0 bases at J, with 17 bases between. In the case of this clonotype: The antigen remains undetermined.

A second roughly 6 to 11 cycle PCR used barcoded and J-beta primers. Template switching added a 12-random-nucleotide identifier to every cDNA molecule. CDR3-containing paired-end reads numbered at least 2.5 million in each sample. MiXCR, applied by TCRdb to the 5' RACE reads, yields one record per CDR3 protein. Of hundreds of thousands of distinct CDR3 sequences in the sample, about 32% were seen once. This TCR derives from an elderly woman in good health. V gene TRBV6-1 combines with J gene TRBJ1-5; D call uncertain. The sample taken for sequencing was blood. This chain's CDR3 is CASSEHQIQLYSNQPQHF. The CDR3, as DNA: TGTGCCAGCAGTGAACATCAGATACAGTTGTATAGCAATCAGCCCCAGCATTTT.